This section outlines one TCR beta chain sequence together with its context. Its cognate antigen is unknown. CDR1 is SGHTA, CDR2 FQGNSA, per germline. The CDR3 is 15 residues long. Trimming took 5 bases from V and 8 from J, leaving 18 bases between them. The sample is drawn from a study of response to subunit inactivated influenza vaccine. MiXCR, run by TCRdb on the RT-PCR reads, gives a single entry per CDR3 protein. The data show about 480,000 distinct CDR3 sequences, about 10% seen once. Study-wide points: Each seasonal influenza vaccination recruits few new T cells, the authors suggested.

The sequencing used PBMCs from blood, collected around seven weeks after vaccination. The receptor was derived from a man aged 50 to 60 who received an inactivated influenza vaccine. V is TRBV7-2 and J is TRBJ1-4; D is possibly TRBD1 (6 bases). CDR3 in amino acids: CASSRRGGLGEKLFF. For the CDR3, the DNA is TGTGCCAGCAGCCGGCGCGGGGGGCTGGGGGAAAAACTGTTTTTT.